These 15 T cell receptor beta chains were all obtained from the same sample, sequenced in a study of OX40 agonist ivuxolimab in advanced cancers. Libraries were prepared by immunoSEQ multiplex PCR; TCRdb keeps only in-frame clonotypes and omits some of them. The data show some 74,000 clones, about 85% seen once. The sample was CD4+ or CD8+ T cells sorted from blood, taken in a trial of the OX40 agonist ivuxolimab. These receptors were taken from an adult with an advanced solid tumor such as melanoma, head and neck, liver or kidney cancer.

V and J are TRBV4-1 and TRBJ1-1; tentatively, D is TRBD1 (5 bases). Trimming removed 1 base from V and 4 bases from J, with 19 bases in between. This CDR3 is built from 17 residues. CDR1 is MGHRA and CDR2 is YSYEKL in the germline V gene. The CDR3 spells CASSQGMRTRVSTEAFF. For the CDR3, the DNA is TGCGCCAGCAGCCAAGGAATGAGGACCAGGGTTTCCACTGAAGCTTTCTTT.

This chain connects TRBV29-1 to TRBJ2-2; 12 bases are a match to TRBD1. This CDR3 has 16 amino acids. The J segment lost 7 bases and the V segment lost 0 bases, leaving 6 bases of the junction unmatched. Per germline, CDR1 SQVTM and CDR2 ANQGSEA. This CDR3 is CSVEDRRDRGRGELFF. The CDR3 bases are TGCAGCGTTGAAGATCGGAGGGACAGGGGGCGCGGGGAGCTGTTTTTT.

This rearrangement joins TRBV9 to TRBJ2-5; the match to TRBD1 covers 10 bases. From germline, CDR1 is SGDLS and CDR2 YYNGEE. V shed 4 bases, J shed 5 bases, and the junction held 14 bases outside the gene matches. This CDR3 has 17 amino acids. The CDR3: CASSPTGTGDGWETQYF. CDR3 DNA sequence: TGTGCCAGCAGCCCCACCGGGACAGGGGATGGTTGGGAGACCCAGTACTTC.

This clone was seen more than once but under ten times. This sequence joins TRBV6-1 and TRBJ1-5; D is unclear. Germline loops: CDR1 MNHNS, CDR2 SASEGT. V lost 6 bases, J lost 11 bases, and 8 bases lay in between. This CDR3 comprises 10 residues. The CDR3: CASREVAQHF. Here the CDR3 DNA reads TGTGCCAGCAGGGAGGTTGCCCAGCATTTT.

V and J are TRBV6-4 and TRBJ2-7; perhaps TRBD1 as D (6 bases). Germline CDR1 and CDR2: MRHNA and SNTAGT. V was trimmed by 7 bases and J by 6 bases, leaving 13 bases between them. The CDR3 is 12 residues long. CDR3 sequence reads: CASNTGIGEQYF. In DNA form, the CDR3 reads TGTGCCAGCAATACAGGGATTGGCGAGCAGTACTTC.

This clone came up a few times. This chain joins TRBV18 and TRBJ2-1; 11 nucleotides agree with TRBD1. J lost 3 bases, V lost 3 bases, and 4 bases had no gene match. The CDR3 contains 16 residues. Germline V CDR1 and CDR2: KGHSH, LQKENI. The CDR3: CASSPTGTGGYNEQFF. CDR3 nucleotide sequence: TGTGCCAGCTCACCCACCGGGACAGGGGGCTACAATGAGCAGTTCTTC.

The chain couples TRBV4-3 to TRBJ1-4; D is unclear. Looked up from germline, CDR1 is LGHNA and CDR2 is YSLEER. The CDR3 loop spans 14 amino acids. V lost 0 bases to trimming and J lost 10 bases, with 12 bases between them. The CDR3 sequence is CASSQEGSSGKLFF. Here the CDR3 DNA reads TGCGCCAGCAGCCAAGAAGGAAGTAGTGGAAAACTGTTTTTT.

The rearrangement links TRBV10-1 to TRBJ1-2, with D possibly matching TRBD1 (5 bases). The germline V gene has CDR1 WNHNN and CDR2 SYGVQD (reference sequence). V was shortened by 3 bases and J by 5 bases, with 10 bases between the two germline ends. This CDR3 spans 13 amino acids. The CDR3 loop is CASSEGVRYGYTF. CDR3 DNA: TGCGCCAGCAGTGAAGGGGTCAGATATGGCTACACCTTC.

The rearrangement joins TRBV28 to TRBJ1-3, with D uncertain. There are 15 residues in the CDR3. Germline V lookup: CDR1 MDHEN, CDR2 SYDVKM. Trimming stripped 3 bases from V and 1 base from J, with 10 bases between. The CDR3 region has the DNA TGTGCCAGCAGTTTGGCAGGCGTATCTGGAAACACCATATATTTT. Amino acids: CASSLAGVSGNTIYF.

The chain links TRBV23-1 to TRBJ2-4; D not certain. TRBV23-1 qualifies as an ORF whose function is uncertain. The CDR3 spans 13 residues. Trimming stripped 3 bases from V and 6 bases from J, with 9 bases between. CDR3 in amino acids: CASSHKRRNIQYF. The CDR3 nucleotides are TGCGCCAGCAGTCATAAGCGAAGAAACATTCAGTACTTC.

The genes are TRBV10-1 and TRBJ2-7; D is undetermined. The V end lost 4 bases, the J end lost 2 bases, and 12 bases lay between the germline ends. Germline CDR1 reads WNHNN; CDR2 reads SYGVQD (reference sequence). The CDR3 is made up of 14 amino acids. CDR3 bases: TGCGCCAGCAGTGCATCGGGCTCCGCCTACGAGCAGTACTTC. Protein product: CASSASGSAYEQYF.

The chain recombines TRBV20-1 with TRBJ2-7, with D perhaps TRBD1 or TRBD2 (5 bases each). Germline CDR1 and CDR2: DFQATT and SNEGSKA (reference sequence). The length of the CDR3 is 11 residues. Trimming took off 6 bases at V and 1 base at J, with 7 bases between the two ends. CDR3 region: CSAGVSYEQYF. Written as DNA, the CDR3 is TGCAGTGCGGGGGTTTCCTACGAGCAGTACTTC.

The chain is built from TRBV11-3 and TRBJ2-1, with 7 bases identical to TRBD1. The CDR3 extends over 15 amino acids. V was clipped by 6 bases and J by 8 bases; unmatched bases: 13. The germline gives CDR1 SGHNT, CDR2 YENEEA. The CDR3 reads CASSSRGNGDYEQFF. CDR3 nucleotide sequence: TGTGCCAGCAGTTCCAGGGGGAACGGCGATTATGAGCAGTTCTTC.

This clone was seen once. The chain carries TRBV27 and TRBJ2-5; 9 bases align to TRBD2. The germline CDR1 and CDR2 sequences are MNHEY and SMNVEV (reference sequence). There are 13 residues in the CDR3. V lost 6 bases to trimming and J lost 5 bases; unmatched junction nucleotides: 4. The CDR3 nucleotides are TGTGCCAGCAGGGGTAGCGGGAGCGAGACCCAGTACTTC. It encodes CASRGSGSETQYF.

This clone was detected a few times. J is TRBJ1-1 and V is TRBV6-6; 8 bases map to TRBD1. The J segment lost 4 bases and the V segment lost 0 bases, leaving 1 base of the junction unmatched. This CDR3 spans 14 amino acids. The germline V gene has CDR1 MNHNY and CDR2 SVGAGI (reference sequence). CDR3 sequence: CASSYSTGGTEAFF. As DNA, the CDR3 is TGTGCCAGCAGTTACTCAACAGGGGGCACTGAAGCTTTCTTT.